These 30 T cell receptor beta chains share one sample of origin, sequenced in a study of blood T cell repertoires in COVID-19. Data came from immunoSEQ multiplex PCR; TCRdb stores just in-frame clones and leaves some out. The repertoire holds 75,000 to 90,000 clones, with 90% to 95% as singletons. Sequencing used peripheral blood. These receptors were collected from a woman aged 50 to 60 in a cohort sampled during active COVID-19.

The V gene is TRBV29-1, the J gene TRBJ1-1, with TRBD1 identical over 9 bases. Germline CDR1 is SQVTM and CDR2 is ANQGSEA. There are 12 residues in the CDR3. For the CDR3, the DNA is TGCGTTTGCTCCCTACAGGGGGCGACGGCTTTCTTT. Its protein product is CVCSLQGATAFF.

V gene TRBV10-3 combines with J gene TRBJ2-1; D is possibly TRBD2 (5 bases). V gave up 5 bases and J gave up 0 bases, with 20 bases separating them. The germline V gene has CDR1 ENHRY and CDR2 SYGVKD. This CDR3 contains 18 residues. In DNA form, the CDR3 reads TGTGCCATCAGTAAGTACCTAGCAAGTGTCGGCTCCTACAATGAGCAGTTCTTC. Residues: CAISKYLASVGSYNEQFF.

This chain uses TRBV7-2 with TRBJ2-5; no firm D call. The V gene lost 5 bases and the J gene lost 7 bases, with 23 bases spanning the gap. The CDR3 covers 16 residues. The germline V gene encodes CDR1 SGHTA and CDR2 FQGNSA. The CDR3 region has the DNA TGTGCCAGCAGCCCACCAACTGTCCGGAGTAGAGGGACCCAGTACTTC. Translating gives CASSPPTVRSRGTQYF.

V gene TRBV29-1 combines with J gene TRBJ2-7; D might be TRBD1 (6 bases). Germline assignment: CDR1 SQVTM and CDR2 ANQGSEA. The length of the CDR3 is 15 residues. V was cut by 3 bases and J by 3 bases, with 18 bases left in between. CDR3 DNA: TGCAGCGTTGAGATCTGGGGGCTCACCTTCTACGAGCAGTACTTC. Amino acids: CSVEIWGLTFYEQYF.

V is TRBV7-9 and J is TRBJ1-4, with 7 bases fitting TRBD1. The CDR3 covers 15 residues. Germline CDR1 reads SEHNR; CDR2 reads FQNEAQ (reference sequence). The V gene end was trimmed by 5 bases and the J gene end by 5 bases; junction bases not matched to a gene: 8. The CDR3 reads CASSVTGTENEKLFF. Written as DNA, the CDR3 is TGTGCCAGCAGCGTAACCGGGACAGAAAATGAAAAACTGTTTTTT. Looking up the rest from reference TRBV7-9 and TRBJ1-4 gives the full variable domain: DTGVSQNPRHKITKRGQNVTFRCDPISEHNRLYWYRQTLGQGPEFLTYFQNEAQLEKSRLLSDRFSAERPKGSFSTLEIQRTEQGDSAMYLCASSVTGTENEKLFFGSGTQLSVL.

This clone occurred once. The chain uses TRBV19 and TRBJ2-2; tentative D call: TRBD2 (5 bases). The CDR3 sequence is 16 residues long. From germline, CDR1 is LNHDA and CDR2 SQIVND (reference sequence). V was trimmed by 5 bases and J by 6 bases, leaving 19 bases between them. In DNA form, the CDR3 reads TGTGCCAGTAGTCTTACACTAGGGAGCGGTCCCGGGGAGCTGTTTTTT. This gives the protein CASSLTLGSGPGELFF.

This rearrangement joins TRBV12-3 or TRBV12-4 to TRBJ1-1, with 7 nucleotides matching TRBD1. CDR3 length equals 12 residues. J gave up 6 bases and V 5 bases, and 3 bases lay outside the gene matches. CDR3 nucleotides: TGTGCCAGCAGTCCCGGGACAGCTGAAGCTTTCTTT. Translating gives CASSPGTAEAFF.

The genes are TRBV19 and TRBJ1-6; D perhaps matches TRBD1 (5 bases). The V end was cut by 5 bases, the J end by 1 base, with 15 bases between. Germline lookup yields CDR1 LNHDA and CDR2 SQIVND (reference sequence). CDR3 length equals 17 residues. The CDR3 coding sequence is TGTGCCAGTAGTCCCCGTCGCGGGGGTTCCTATAATTCACCCCTCCACTTT. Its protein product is CASSPRRGGSYNSPLHF.

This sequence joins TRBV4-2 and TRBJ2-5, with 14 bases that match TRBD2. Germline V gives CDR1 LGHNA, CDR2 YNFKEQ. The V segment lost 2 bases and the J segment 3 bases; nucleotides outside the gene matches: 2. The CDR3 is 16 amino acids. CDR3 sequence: CASSQPGLAGEETQYF. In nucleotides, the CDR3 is TGTGCCAGCAGCCAACCGGGACTAGCGGGAGAAGAGACCCAGTACTTC.

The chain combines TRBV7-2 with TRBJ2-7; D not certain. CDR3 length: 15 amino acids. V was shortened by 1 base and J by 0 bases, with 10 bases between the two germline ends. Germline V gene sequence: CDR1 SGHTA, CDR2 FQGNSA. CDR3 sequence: CASSLEQLSSYEQYF. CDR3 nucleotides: TGTGCCAGCAGCTTAGAACAGCTAAGCTCCTACGAGCAGTACTTC.

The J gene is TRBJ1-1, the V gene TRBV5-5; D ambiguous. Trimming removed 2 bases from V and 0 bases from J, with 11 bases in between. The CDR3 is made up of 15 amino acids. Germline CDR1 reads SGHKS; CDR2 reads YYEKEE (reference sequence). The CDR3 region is CASSLGGTLNTEAFF. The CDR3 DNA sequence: TGTGCCAGCAGCTTAGGAGGCACCTTGAACACTGAAGCTTTCTTT.

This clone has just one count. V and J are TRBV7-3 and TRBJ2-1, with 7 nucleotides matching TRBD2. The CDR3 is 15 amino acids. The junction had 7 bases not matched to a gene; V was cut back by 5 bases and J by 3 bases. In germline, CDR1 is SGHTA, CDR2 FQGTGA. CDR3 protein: CASSTTGGVYNEQFF. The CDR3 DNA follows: TGTGCCAGCAGCACCACTGGGGGGGTCTACAATGAGCAGTTCTTC. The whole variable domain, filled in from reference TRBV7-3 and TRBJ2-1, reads GAGVSQTPSNKVTEKGKYVELRCDPISGHTALYWYRQSLGQGPEFLIYFQGTGAADDSGLPNDRFFAVRPEGSVSTLKIQRTERGDSAVYLCASSTTGGVYNEQFFGPGTRLTVL.

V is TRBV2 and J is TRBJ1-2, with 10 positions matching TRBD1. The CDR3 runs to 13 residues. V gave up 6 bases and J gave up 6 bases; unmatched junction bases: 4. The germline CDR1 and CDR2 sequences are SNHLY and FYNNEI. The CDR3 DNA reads TGTGCCAGCAGGGACAGGGGGGTTGATGGCTACACCTTC. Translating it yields CASRDRGVDGYTF.

CDR3 nucleotide sequence: TGTGCCAGCAGTTTGGCGGGACCCGATACGCAGTATTTT. This translates into CASSLAGPDTQYF. The chain recombines TRBV28 with TRBJ2-3, with a tentative D call TRBD2 (6 bases). CDR1 is MDHEN, CDR2 SYDVKM, per germline. V lost 3 bases and J lost 6, with 10 bases in between. This CDR3 comprises 13 residues.

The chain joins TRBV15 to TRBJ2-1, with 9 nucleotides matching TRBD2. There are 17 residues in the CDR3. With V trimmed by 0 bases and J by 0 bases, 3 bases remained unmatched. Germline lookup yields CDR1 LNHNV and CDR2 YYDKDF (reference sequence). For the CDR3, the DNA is TGTGCCACCAGCAGAGACCGAGCGGGGGGCTCCTACAATGAGCAGTTCTTC. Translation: CATSRDRAGGSYNEQFF.

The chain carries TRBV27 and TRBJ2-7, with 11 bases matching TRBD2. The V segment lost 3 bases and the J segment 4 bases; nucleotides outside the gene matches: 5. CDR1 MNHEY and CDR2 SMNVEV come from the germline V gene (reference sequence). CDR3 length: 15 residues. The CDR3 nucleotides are TGTGCCAGCAGTTTCGCGGGACTAGCGGTATACGAGCAGTACTTC. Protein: CASSFAGLAVYEQYF.

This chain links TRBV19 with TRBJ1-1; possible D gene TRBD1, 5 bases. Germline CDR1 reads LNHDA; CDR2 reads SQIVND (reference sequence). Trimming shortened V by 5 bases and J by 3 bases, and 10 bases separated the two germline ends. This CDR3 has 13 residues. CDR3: CASSPRGDTEAFF. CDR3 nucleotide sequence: TGTGCCAGTAGTCCTAGGGGTGACACTGAAGCTTTCTTT. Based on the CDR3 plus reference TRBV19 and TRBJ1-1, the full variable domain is DGGITQSPKYLFRKEGQNVTLSCEQNLNHDAMYWYRQDPGQGLRLIYYSQIVNDFQKGDIAEGYSVSREKKESFPLTVTSAQKNPTAFYLCASSPRGDTEAFFGQGTRLTVV.

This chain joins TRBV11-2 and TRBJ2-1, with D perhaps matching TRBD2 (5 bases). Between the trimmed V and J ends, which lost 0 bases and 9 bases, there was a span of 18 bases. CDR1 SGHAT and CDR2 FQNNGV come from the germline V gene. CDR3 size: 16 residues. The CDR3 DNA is TGTGCCAGCAGCTTAGATTTGAGCGGACCTCCTTTTGAGCAGTTCTTC. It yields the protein CASSLDLSGPPFEQFF.

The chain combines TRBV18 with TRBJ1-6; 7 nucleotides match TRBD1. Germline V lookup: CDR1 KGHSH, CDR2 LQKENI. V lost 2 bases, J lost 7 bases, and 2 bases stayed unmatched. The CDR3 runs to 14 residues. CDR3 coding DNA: TGTGCCAGCTCACCAGGGACAGCGAATTCACCCCTCCACTTT. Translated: CASSPGTANSPLHF.

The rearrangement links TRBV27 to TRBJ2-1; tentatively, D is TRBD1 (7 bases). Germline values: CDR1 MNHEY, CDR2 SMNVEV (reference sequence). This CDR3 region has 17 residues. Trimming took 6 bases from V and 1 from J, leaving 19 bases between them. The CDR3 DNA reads TGTGCCAGCAGACTCCAGGGGGGCCTGGTATCCTACAATGAGCAGTTCTTC. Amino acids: CASRLQGGLVSYNEQFF.

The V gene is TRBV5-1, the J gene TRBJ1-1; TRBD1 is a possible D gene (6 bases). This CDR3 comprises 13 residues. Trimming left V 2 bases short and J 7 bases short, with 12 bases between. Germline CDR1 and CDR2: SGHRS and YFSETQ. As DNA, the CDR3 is TGCGCCAGCAGCTTCTCTGGACAGAATGAAGCTTTCTTT. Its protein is CASSFSGQNEAFF.

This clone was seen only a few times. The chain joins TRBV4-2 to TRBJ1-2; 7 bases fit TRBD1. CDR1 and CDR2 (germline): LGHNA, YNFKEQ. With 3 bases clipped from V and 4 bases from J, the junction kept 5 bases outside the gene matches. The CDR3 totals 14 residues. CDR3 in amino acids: CASSHATGSYGYTF. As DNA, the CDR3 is TGTGCCAGCAGCCATGCGACAGGGAGCTATGGCTACACCTTC.

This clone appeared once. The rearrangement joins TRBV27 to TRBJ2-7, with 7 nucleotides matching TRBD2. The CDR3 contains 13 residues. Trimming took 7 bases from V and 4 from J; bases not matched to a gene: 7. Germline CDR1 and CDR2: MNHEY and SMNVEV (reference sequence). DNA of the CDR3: TGTGCCAGCAAGCGGGAAACCCCGTACGAGCAGTACTTC. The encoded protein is CASKRETPYEQYF.

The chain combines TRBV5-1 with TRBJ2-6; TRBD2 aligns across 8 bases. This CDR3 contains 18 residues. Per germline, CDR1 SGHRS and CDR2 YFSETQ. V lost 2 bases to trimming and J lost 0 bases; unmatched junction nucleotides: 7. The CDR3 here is CASSFSSGQLSGANVLTF. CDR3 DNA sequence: TGCGCCAGCAGCTTTTCTAGCGGGCAACTCTCTGGGGCCAACGTCCTGACTTTC. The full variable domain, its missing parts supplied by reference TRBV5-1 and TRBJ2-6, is KAGVTQTPRYLIKTRGQQVTLSCSPISGHRSVSWYQQTPGQGLQFLFEYFSETQRNKGNFPGRFSGRQFSNSRSEMNVSTLELGDSALYLCASSFSSGQLSGANVLTFGAGSRLTVL.

In DNA, the CDR3 is TGTGCCAGCTCACCATTTGCTGGTTCCGGGGACACTGAAGCTTTCTTT. It codes for CASSPFAGSGDTEAFF. This sequence joins TRBV18 and TRBJ1-1; no definite D call. Trimming pared 2 bases from V and 3 bases from J, leaving 16 bases between. The CDR3 loop spans 16 amino acids. Germline V gene sequence: CDR1 KGHSH, CDR2 LQKENI. The entire variable domain, with the rest obtained from reference TRBV18 and TRBJ1-1, is as follows: NAGVMQNPRHLVRRRGQEARLRCSPMKGHSHVYWYRQLPEEGLKFMVYLQKENIIDESGMPKERFSAEFPKEGPSILRIQQVVRGDSAAYFCASSPFAGSGDTEAFFGQGTRLTVV.

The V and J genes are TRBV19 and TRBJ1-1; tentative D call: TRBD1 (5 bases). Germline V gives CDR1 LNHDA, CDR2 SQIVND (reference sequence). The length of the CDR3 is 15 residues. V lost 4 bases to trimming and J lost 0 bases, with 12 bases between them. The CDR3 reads CASSKGRFMNTEAFF. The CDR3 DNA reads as TGTGCCAGTAGTAAGGGGCGCTTCATGAACACTGAAGCTTTCTTT.

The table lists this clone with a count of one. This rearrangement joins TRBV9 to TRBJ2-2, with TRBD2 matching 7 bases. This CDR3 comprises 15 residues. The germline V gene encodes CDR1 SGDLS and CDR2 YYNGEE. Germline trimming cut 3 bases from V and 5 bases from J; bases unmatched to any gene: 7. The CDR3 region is CASSATSVGTGELFF. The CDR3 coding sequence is TGTGCCAGCAGCGCTACTAGCGTAGGTACCGGGGAGCTGTTTTTT.

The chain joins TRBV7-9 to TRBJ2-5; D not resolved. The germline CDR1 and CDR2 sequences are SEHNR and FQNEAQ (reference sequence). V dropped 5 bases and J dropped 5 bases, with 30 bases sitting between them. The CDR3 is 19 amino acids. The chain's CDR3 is CASSLIIDPTVSHGETQYF. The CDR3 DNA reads TGTGCCAGCAGCCTAATTATCGACCCGACTGTTTCTCACGGGGAGACCCAGTACTTC.

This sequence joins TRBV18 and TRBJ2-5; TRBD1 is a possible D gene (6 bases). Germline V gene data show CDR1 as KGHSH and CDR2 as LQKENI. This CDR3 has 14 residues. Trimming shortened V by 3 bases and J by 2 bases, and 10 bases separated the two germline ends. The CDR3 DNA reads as TGTGCCAGCTCACCGCGGACAGCACAAGAGACCCAGTACTTC. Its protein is CASSPRTAQETQYF.

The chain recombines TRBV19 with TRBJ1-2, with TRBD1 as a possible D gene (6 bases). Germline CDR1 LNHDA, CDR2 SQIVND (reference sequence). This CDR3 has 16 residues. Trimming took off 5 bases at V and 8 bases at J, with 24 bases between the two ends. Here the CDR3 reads CASSRIGTSIKDGYTF. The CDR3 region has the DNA TGTGCCAGTAGTCGGATCGGGACATCCATAAAAGACGGCTACACCTTC.